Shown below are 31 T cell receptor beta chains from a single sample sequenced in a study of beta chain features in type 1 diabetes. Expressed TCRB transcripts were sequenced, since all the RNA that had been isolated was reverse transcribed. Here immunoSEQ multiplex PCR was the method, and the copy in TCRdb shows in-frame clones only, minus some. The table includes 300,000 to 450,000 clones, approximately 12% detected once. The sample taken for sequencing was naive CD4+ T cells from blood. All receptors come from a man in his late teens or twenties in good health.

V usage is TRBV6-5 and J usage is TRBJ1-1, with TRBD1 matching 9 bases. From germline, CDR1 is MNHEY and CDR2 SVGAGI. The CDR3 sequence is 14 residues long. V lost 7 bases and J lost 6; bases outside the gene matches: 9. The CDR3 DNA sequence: TGTGCCAGCACTAGATTCCGGGACAGGGCTGAAGCTTTCTTT. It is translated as CASTRFRDRAEAFF.

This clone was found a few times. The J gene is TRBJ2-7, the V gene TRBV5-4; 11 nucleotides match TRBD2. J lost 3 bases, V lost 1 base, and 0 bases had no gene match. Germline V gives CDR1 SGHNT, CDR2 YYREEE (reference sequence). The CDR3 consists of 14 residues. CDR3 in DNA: TGTGCCAGCAGCTTGCTAGCGGGGGGCTACGAGCAGTACTTC. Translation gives CASSLLAGGYEQYF.

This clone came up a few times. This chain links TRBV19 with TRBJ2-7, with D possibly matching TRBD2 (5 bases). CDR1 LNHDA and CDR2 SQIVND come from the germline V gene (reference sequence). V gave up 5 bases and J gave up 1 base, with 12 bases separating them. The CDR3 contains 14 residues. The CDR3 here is CASSGNPGSYEQYF. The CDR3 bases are TGTGCCAGTAGTGGGAATCCGGGGTCCTACGAGCAGTACTTC.

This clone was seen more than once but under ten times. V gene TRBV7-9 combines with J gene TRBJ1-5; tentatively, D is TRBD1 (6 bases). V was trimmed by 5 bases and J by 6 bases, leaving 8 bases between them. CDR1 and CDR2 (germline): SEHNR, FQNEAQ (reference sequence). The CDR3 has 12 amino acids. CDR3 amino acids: CASSVQGQPQHF. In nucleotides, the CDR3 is TGTGCCAGCAGCGTACAGGGTCAGCCCCAGCATTTT.

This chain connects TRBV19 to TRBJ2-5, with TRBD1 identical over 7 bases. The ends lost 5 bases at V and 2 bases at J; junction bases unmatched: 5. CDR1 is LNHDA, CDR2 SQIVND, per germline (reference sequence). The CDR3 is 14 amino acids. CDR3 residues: CASSRDRAQETQYF. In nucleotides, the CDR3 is TGTGCCAGTAGTCGAGACAGGGCTCAAGAGACCCAGTACTTC.

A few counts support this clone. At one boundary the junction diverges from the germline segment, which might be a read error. This chain's CDR3 is CASRQGDGYTF. CDR3 DNA: TGTGCAAGTAGGCAGGGGGACGGCTACACCTTC. The chain carries TRBV19 and TRBJ1-2; 7 bases map to TRBD1. The CDR3 extends over 11 amino acids. Germline V gene sequence: CDR1 LNHDA, CDR2 SQIVND (reference sequence).

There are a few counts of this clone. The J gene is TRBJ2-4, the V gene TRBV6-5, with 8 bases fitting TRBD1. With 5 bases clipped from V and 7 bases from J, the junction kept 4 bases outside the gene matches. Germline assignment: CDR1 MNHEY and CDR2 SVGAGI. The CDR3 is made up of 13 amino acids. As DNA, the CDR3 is TGTGCCAGCAGTACTCGGACAGGGAACATTCAGTACTTC. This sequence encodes CASSTRTGNIQYF.

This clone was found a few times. The CDR3 region is CASSMTGGYGYTF. The CDR3, as DNA: TGTGCCAGCTCTATGACAGGCGGGTATGGCTACACCTTC. The V call is TRBV28, the J call TRBJ1-2; D perhaps matches TRBD1 (6 bases). The CDR3 extends over 13 amino acids. The germline V and J ends were trimmed by 8 bases and 5 bases, with 15 bases remaining between them. The germline gives CDR1 MDHEN, CDR2 SYDVKM.

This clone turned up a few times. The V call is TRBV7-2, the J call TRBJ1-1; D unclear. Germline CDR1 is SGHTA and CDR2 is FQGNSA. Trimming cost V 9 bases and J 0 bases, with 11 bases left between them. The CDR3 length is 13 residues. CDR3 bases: TGTGCCAGTCTTTATACGGTGAACACTGAAGCTTTCTTT. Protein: CASLYTVNTEAFF.

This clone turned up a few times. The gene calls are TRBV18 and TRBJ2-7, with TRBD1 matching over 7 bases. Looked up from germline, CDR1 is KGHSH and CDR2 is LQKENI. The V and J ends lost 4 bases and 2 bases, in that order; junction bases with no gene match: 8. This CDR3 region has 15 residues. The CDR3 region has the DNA TGTGCCAGCTCACAAGAGACAGGGCCAACCTACGAGCAGTACTTC. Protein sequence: CASSQETGPTYEQYF.

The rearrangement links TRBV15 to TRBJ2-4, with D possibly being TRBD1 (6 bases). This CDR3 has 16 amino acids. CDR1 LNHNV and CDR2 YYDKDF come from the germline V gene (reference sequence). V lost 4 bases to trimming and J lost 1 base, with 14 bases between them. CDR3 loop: CATSTDRSAAKNIQYF. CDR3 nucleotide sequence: TGTGCCACCAGCACCGACAGGTCGGCGGCCAAAAACATTCAGTACTTC.

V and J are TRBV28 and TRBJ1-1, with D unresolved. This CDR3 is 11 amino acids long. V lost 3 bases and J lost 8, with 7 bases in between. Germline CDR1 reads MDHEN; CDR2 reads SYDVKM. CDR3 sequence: CASSLREEAFF. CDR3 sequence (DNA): TGTGCCAGCAGTTTGAGGGAGGAAGCTTTCTTT.

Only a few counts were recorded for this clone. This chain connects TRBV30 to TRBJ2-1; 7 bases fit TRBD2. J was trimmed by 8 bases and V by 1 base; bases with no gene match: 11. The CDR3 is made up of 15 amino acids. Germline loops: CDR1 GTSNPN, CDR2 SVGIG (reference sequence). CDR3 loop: CAWSGGSGIGHEQFF. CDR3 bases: TGTGCCTGGAGTGGGGGCAGCGGGATCGGGCATGAGCAGTTCTTC.

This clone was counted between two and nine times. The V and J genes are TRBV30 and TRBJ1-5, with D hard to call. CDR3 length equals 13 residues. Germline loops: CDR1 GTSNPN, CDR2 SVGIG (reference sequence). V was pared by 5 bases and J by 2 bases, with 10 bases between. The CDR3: CAWARGGNQPQHF. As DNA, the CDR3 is TGTGCCTGGGCTCGGGGAGGCAATCAGCCCCAGCATTTT.

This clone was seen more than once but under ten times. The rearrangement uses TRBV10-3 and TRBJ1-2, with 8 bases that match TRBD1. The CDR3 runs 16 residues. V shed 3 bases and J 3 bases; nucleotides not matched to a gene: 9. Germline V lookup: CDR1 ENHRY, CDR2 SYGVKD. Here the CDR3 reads CAISDPGQGIDYGYTF. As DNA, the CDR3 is TGTGCCATCAGTGACCCCGGACAGGGAATCGACTATGGCTACACCTTC.

The CDR3 region is CASSQVLLGGYGYTF. CDR3 DNA sequence: TGCGCCAGCAGCCAAGTGTTGCTAGGTGGTTATGGCTACACCTTC. J is TRBJ1-2 and V is TRBV4-3; D is unclear. V lost 1 base and J 5 bases, leaving 14 bases between the germline ends. From germline, CDR1 is LGHNA and CDR2 YSLEER. This CDR3 spans 15 amino acids.

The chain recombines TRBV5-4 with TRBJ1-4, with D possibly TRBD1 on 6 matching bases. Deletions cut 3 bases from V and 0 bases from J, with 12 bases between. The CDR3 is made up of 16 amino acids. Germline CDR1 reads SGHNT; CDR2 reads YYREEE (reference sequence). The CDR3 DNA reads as TGTGCCAGCAGCTCCGGACAGCCTGCAACTAATGAAAAACTGTTTTTT. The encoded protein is CASSSGQPATNEKLFF. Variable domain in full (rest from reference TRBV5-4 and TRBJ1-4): ETGVTQSPTHLIKTRGQQVTLRCSSQSGHNTVSWYQQALGQGPQFIFQYYREEENGRGNFPPRFSGLQFPNYSSELNVNALELDDSALYLCASSSGQPATNEKLFFGSGTQLSVL.

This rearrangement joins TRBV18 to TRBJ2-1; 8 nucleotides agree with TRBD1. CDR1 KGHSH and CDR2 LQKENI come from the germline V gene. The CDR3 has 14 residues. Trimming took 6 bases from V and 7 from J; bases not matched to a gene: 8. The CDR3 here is CASSAGTGMNEQFF. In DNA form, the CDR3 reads TGTGCCAGCTCTGCCGGGACAGGCATGAATGAGCAGTTCTTC.

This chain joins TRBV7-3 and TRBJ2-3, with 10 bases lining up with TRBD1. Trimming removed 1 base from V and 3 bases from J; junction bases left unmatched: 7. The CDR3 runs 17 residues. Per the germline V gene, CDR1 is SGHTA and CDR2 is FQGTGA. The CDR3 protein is CASSLRGDRGLTDTQYF. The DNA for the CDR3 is TGTGCCAGCAGCTTAAGAGGTGACAGGGGGCTGACAGATACGCAGTATTTT.

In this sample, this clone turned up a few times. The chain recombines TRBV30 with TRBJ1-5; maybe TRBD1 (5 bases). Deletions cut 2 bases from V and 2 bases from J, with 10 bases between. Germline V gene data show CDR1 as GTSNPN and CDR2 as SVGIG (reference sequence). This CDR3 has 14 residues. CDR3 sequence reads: CAWSRTNGNQPQHF. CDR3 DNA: TGTGCCTGGAGTAGGACAAACGGCAATCAGCCCCAGCATTTT.

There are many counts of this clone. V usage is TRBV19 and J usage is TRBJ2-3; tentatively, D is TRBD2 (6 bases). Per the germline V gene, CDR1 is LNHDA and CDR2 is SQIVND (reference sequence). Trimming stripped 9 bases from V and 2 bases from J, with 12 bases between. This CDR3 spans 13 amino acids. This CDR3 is CASSGTHTDTQYF. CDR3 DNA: TGTGCCAGCTCCGGGACTCACACAGATACGCAGTATTTT. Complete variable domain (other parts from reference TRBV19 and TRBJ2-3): DGGITQSPKYLFRKEGQNVTLSCEQNLNHDAMYWYRQDPGQGLRLIYYSQIVNDFQKGDIAEGYSVSREKKESFPLTVTSAQKNPTAFYLCASSGTHTDTQYFGPGTRLTVL.

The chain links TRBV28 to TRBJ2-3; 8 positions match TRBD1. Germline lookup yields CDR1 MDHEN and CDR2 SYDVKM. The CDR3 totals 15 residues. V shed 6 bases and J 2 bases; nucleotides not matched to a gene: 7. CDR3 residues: CASRSGQDNTDTQYF. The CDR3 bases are TGTGCCAGCAGATCGGGACAGGACAACACAGATACGCAGTATTTT. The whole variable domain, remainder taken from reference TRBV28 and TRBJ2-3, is DVKVTQSSRYLVKRTGEKVFLECVQDMDHENMFWYRQDPGLGLRLIYFSYDVKMKEKGDIPEGYSVSREKKERFSLILESASTNQTSMYLCASRSGQDNTDTQYFGPGTRLTVL.

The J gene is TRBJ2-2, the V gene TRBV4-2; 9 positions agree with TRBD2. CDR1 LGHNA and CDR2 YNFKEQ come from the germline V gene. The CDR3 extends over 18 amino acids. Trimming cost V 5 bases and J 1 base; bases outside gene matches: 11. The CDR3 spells CASSSPGGSGGNTGELFF. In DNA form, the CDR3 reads TGTGCCAGCAGCTCTCCTGGGGGTAGCGGGGGGAACACCGGGGAGCTGTTTTTT.

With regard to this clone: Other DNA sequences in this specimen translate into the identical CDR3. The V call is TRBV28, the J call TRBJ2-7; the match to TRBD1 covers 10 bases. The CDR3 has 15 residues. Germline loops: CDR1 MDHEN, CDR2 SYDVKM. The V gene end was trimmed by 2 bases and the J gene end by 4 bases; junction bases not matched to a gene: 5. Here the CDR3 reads CASSLPGQGRYEQYF. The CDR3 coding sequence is TGTGCCAGCAGTTTACCGGGACAGGGGAGGTACGAGCAGTACTTC.

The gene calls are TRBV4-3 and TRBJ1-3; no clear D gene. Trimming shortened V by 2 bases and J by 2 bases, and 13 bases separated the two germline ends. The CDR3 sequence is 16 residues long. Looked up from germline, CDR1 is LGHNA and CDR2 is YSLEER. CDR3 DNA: TGCGCCAGCAGCCAATACTTGGTTGTTGCTGGAAACACCATATATTTT. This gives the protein CASSQYLVVAGNTIYF.

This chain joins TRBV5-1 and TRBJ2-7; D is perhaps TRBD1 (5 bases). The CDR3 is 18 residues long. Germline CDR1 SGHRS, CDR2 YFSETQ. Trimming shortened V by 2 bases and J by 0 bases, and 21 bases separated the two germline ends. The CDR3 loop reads CASSFGSGIQLISYEQYF. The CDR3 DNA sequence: TGCGCCAGCAGCTTTGGGTCAGGGATCCAGCTGATCTCCTACGAGCAGTACTTC.

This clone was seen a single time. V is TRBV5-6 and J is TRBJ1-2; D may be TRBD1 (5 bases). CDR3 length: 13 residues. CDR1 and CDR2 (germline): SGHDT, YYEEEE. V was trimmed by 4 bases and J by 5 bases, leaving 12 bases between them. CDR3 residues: CASSGGLGYGYTF. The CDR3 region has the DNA TGTGCCAGCAGCGGGGGGTTGGGTTATGGCTACACCTTC.

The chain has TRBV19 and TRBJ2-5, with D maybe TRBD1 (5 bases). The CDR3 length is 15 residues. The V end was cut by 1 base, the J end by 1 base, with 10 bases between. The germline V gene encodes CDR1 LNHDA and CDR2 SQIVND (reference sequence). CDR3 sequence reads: CASSIAPRAQETQYF. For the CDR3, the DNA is TGTGCCAGTAGTATAGCCCCCAGGGCCCAAGAGACCCAGTACTTC.

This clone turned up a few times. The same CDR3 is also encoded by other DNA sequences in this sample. The CDR3 bases are TGTGCCACCAGCAGAGATACCGGCTCCTACGAGCAGTACTTC. Translated: CATSRDTGSYEQYF. This chain joins TRBV15 and TRBJ2-7; D is undetermined. Trimming took off 0 bases at V and 0 bases at J, with 6 bases between the two ends. Per germline, CDR1 LNHNV and CDR2 YYDKDF (reference sequence). CDR3 size: 14 residues.

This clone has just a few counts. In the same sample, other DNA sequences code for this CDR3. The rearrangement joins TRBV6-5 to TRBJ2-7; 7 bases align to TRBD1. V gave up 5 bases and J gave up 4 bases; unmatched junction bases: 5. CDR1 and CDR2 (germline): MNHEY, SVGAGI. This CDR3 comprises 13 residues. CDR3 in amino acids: CASSRTGSYEQYF. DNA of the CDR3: TGTGCCAGCAGTCGGACAGGATCTTACGAGCAGTACTTC.

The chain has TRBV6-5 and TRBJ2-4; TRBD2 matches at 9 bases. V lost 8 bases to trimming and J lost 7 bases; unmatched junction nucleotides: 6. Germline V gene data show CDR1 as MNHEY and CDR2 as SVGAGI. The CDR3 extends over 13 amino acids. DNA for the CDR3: TGTGCCAGCTCTGGGACTAGCCTGAACATTCAGTACTTC. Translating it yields CASSGTSLNIQYF.